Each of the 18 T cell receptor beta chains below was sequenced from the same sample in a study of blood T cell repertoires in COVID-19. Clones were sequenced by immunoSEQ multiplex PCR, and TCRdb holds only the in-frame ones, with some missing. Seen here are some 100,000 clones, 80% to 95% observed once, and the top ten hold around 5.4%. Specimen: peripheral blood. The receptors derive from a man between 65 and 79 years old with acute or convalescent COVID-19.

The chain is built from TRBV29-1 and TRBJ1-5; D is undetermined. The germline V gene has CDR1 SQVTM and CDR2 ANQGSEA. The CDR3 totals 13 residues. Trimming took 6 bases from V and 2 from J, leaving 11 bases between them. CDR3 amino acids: CSVQVGGNQPQHF. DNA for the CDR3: TGCAGCGTCCAGGTGGGTGGCAATCAGCCCCAGCATTTT. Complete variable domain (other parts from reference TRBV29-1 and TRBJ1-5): SAVISQKPSRDICQRGTSLTIQCQVDSQVTMMFWYRQQPGQSLTLIATANQGSEATYESGFVIDKFPISRPNLTFSTLTVSNMSPEDSSIYLCSVQVGGNQPQHFGDGTRLSIL.

CDR3: CASSFIEGDLHF. The CDR3 DNA sequence: TGTGCCAGCAGCTTTATTGAGGGGGACCTCCACTTT. The V and J genes are TRBV11-2 and TRBJ1-6, with a weak D call TRBD1 (6 bases). Per the germline V gene, CDR1 is SGHAT and CDR2 is FQNNGV. This CDR3 is 12 amino acids long. Trimming removed 3 bases at V and 15 bases at J, with 12 bases between.

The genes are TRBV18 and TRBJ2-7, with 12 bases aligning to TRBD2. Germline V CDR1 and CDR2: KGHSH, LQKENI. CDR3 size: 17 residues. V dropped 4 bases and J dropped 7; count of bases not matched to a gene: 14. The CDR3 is CASSRWTSGETMGEQYF. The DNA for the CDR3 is TGTGCCAGCTCACGCTGGACTAGCGGGGAGACGATGGGTGAGCAGTACTTC.

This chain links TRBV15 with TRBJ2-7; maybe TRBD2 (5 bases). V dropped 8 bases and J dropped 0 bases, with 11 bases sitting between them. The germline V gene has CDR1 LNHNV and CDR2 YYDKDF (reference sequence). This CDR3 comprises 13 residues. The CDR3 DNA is TGTGCCACCTCTCGGGATTACTCCTACGAGCAGTACTTC. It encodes CATSRDYSYEQYF.

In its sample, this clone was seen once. CDR3 nucleotides: TGTGCCAGCAGCTTCCAAATAGCGGGGTACAATGAGCAGTTCTTC. Protein: CASSFQIAGYNEQFF. This chain connects TRBV13 to TRBJ2-1, with TRBD2 matching 8 bases. Germline values: CDR1 PRHDT, CDR2 FYEKMQ (reference sequence). V trimming: 3 bases; J trimming: 4 bases; junction bases outside the gene matches: 5. This CDR3 is 15 amino acids long.

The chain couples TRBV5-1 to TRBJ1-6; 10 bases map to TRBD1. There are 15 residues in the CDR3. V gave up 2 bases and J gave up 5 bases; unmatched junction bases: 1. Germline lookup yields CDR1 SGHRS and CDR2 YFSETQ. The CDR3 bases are TGCGCCAGCAGCTTAGGGACAGGGGATAATTCACCCCTCCACTTT. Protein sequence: CASSLGTGDNSPLHF.

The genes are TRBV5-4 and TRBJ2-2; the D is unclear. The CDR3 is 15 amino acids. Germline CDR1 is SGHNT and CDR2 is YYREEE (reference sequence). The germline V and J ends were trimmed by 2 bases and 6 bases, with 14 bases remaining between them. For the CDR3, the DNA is TGTGCCAGCAGCTTTGAACAGTCCTTGGCCGGGGAGCTGTTTTTT. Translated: CASSFEQSLAGELFF.

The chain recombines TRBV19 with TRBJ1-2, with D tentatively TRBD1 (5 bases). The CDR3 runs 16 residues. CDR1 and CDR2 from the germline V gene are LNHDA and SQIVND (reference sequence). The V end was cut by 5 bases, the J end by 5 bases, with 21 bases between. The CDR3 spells CASSAPVTDSYYGYTF. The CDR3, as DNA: TGTGCCAGTAGTGCCCCGGTTACTGACAGCTATTATGGCTACACCTTC. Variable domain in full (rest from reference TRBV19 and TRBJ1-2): DGGITQSPKYLFRKEGQNVTLSCEQNLNHDAMYWYRQDPGQGLRLIYYSQIVNDFQKGDIAEGYSVSREKKESFPLTVTSAQKNPTAFYLCASSAPVTDSYYGYTFGSGTRLTVV.

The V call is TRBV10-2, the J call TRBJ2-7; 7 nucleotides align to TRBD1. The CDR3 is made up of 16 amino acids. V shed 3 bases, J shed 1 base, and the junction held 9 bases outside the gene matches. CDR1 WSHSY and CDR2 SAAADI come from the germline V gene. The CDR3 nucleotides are TGCGCCAGCAGTGACCCGGGGACAGCCTCTTCCTACGAGCAGTACTTC. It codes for CASSDPGTASSYEQYF.

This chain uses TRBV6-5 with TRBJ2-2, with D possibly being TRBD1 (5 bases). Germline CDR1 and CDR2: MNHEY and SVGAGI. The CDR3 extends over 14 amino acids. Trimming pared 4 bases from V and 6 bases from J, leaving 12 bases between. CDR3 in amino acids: CASSSQIRAGELFF. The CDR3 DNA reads TGTGCCAGCAGTTCTCAAATCAGGGCCGGGGAGCTGTTTTTT.

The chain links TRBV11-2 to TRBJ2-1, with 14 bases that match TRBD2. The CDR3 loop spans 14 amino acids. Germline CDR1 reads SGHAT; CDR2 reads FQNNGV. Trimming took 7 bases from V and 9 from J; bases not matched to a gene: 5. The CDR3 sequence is CASNGLAGGIEQFF. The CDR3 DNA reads TGTGCCAGCAACGGACTAGCGGGAGGAATTGAGCAGTTCTTC.

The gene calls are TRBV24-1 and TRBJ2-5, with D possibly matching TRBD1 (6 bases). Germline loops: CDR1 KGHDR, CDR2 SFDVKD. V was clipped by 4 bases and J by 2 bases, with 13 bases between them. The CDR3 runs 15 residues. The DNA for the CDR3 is TGTGCCACCAGTGACCCTTTCGACAGGCAAGAGACCCAGTACTTC. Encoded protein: CATSDPFDRQETQYF.

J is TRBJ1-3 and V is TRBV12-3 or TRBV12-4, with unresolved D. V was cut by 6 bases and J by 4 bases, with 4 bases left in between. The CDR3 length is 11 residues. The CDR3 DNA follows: TGTGCCAGCAGCCTAGGAAACACCATATATTTT. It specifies CASSLGNTIYF.

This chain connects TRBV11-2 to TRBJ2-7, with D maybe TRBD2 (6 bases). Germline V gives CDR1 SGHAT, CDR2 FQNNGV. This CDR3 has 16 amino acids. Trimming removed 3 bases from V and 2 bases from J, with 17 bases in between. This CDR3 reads CASSFMNSGATYEQYF. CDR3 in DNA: TGTGCCAGCAGCTTTATGAATTCGGGAGCCACCTACGAGCAGTACTTC.

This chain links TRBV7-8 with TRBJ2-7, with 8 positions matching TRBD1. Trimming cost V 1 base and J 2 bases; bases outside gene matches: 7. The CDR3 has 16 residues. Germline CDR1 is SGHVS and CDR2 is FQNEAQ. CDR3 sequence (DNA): TGTGCCAGCAGCTTAGGGTGGGACAGGCCAACCTACGAGCAGTACTTC. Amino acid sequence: CASSLGWDRPTYEQYF.

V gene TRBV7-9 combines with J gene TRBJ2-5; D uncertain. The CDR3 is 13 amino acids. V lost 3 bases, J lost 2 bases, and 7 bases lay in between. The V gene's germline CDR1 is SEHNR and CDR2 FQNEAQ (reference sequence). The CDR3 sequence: CASSLRQQETQYF. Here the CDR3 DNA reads TGTGCCAGCAGCTTGAGGCAGCAAGAGACCCAGTACTTC. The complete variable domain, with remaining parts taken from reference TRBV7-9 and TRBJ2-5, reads DTGVSQNPRHKITKRGQNVTFRCDPISEHNRLYWYRQTLGQGPEFLTYFQNEAQLEKSRLLSDRFSAERPKGSFSTLEIQRTEQGDSAMYLCASSLRQQETQYFGPGTRLLVL.

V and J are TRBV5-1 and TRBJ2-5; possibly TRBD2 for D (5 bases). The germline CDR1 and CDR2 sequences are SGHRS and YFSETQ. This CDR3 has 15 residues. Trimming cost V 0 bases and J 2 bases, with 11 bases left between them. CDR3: CASSLVERPQETQYF. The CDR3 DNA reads TGCGCCAGCAGCTTGGTGGAGCGGCCACAAGAGACCCAGTACTTC.

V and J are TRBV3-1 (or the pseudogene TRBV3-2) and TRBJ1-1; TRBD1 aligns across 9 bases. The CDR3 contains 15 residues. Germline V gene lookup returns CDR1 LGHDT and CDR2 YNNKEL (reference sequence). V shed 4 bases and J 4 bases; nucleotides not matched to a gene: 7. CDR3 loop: CASSPRDRAGTEAFF. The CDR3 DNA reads TGTGCCAGCAGCCCCCGGGACAGGGCGGGCACTGAAGCTTTCTTT.